The next 25 T cell receptor beta chains were all read from a single sample in a study of T cell clones after liver transplantation. Some clones are missing from TCRdb's copy, which holds only in-frame ones; the method was immunoSEQ multiplex PCR. The repertoire consists of more than 95,000 clones, with more than 75% occurring once and the leading ten covering over 0.9%. The sequencing used CD4+ T cells from blood, collected before liver transplant. Receptors originate from a human donor who received a liver transplant.

This rearrangement joins TRBV6-5 to TRBJ1-6; 7 bases agree with TRBD1. With 6 bases clipped from V and 11 bases from J, the junction kept 7 bases outside the gene matches. The germline gives CDR1 MNHEY, CDR2 SVGAGI. The CDR3 is 13 residues long. The DNA for the CDR3 is TGTGCCAGCAGGGCGGGACAGTGGGCACCCCTCCACTTT. Its translation: CASRAGQWAPLHF.

The chain employs TRBV7-2 and TRBJ2-3; TRBD2 might be the D (6 bases). V shed 0 bases and J shed 0 bases, with 10 bases lying between them. Germline V gene lookup returns CDR1 SGHTA and CDR2 FQGNSA. The CDR3 is made up of 16 amino acids. The chain's CDR3 is CASSLAASASTDTQYF. For the CDR3, the DNA is TGTGCCAGCAGCTTAGCAGCTAGCGCGAGCACAGATACGCAGTATTTT. Filled out from reference TRBV7-2 and TRBJ2-3, the complete variable domain reads GAGVSQSPSNKVTEKGKDVELRCDPISGHTALYWYRQSLGQGLEFLIYFQGNSAPDKSGLPSDRFSAERTGGSVSTLTIQRTQQEDSAVYLCASSLAASASTDTQYFGPGTRLTVL.

This clone came up once. The genes are TRBV29-1 and TRBJ2-2; the D gene is possibly TRBD2 (5 bases). The CDR3 sequence is 14 residues long. V was shortened by 6 bases and J by 6 bases, with 17 bases between the two germline ends. Germline loops: CDR1 SQVTM, CDR2 ANQGSEA. The CDR3 protein is CSVADVRVAGELFF. As DNA, the CDR3 is TGCAGCGTGGCTGATGTGAGGGTTGCCGGGGAGCTGTTTTTT.

CDR3 in amino acids: CASSGPGTGNYEQYF. In DNA, the CDR3 is TGTGCCAGCAGTGGACCCGGGACAGGGAACTACGAGCAGTACTTC. The rearrangement joins TRBV2 to TRBJ2-7; TRBD1 aligns across 9 bases. The CDR3 is made up of 15 amino acids. Unmatched junction bases numbered 7, after V lost 4 bases and J lost 3 bases. The germline gives CDR1 SNHLY, CDR2 FYNNEI.

CDR3 DNA: TGTGCCTGGCGGCGCTATGAGGGACAGGGGGTTCGAGGCTACACCTTC. This translates into CAWRRYEGQGVRGYTF. V is TRBV30 and J is TRBJ1-2; TRBD1 aligns across 11 bases. Germline loops: CDR1 GTSNPN, CDR2 SVGIG (reference sequence). With 5 bases clipped from V and 8 bases from J, the junction kept 16 bases outside the gene matches. The CDR3 has 16 amino acids.

By share of the sample, this clone is medium-sized (0.01 to 0.1%). The chain joins TRBV11-1 to TRBJ2-7; TRBD2 matches at 9 bases. From germline, CDR1 is SGHAT and CDR2 FQDESV (reference sequence). The V gene end was trimmed by 2 bases and the J gene end by 5 bases; junction bases not matched to a gene: 7. This CDR3 region has 15 residues. CDR3 coding DNA: TGTGCCAGCAGCTTATCTGGGACTAGCAGGGACGAGCAGTACTTC. Encoded protein: CASSLSGTSRDEQYF.

The rearrangement joins TRBV9 to TRBJ1-1, with no clear D. This CDR3 comprises 13 residues. Looked up from germline, CDR1 is SGDLS and CDR2 is YYNGEE. V shed 2 bases and J shed 6 bases, with 11 bases lying between them. The CDR3, as DNA: TGTGCCAGCAGCGTGAAGCCCAGTTCTGAAGCTTTCTTT. Protein product: CASSVKPSSEAFF.

The gene calls are TRBV7-9 and TRBJ2-2; D is undetermined. V dropped 1 base and J dropped 6 bases, with 6 bases sitting between them. CDR3 length: 13 residues. The germline CDR1 and CDR2 sequences are SEHNR and FQNEAQ (reference sequence). The CDR3: CASSLVSPGELFF. The DNA for the CDR3 is TGTGCCAGCAGCTTAGTCTCTCCCGGGGAGCTGTTTTTT.

V gene TRBV6-1 combines with J gene TRBJ1-6; 9 nucleotides agree with TRBD1. The CDR3 length is 13 residues. Per germline, CDR1 MNHNS and CDR2 SASEGT. Trimming cost V 8 bases and J 9 bases; bases outside gene matches: 5. DNA of the CDR3: TGTGCCAGCCGGGGACAGGGTAGTTCACCCCTCCACTTT. It specifies CASRGQGSSPLHF.

The chain recombines TRBV27 with TRBJ2-1, with D unclear. V was shortened by 6 bases and J by 12 bases, with 15 bases between the two germline ends. The CDR3 runs 12 residues. Looked up from germline, CDR1 is MNHEY and CDR2 is SMNVEV (reference sequence). The CDR3 DNA is TGTGCCAGCAGCCGTCCGACAATGCCGCAGTTCTTC. This sequence encodes CASSRPTMPQFF.

The chain has TRBV11-2 and TRBJ2-7; 11 positions match TRBD2. Trimming at V came to 6 bases and at J to 0 bases, leaving 4 bases not matched to a gene. The length of the CDR3 is 15 residues. Germline V gives CDR1 SGHAT, CDR2 FQNNGV. The chain's CDR3 is CASRIAGGPSYEQYF. CDR3 coding DNA: TGTGCCAGCAGGATAGCGGGAGGGCCCTCCTACGAGCAGTACTTC.

This sequence joins TRBV5-1 and TRBJ2-2; weak D call: TRBD2 (6 bases). V lost 4 bases and J 3 bases, leaving 13 bases between the germline ends. The CDR3 runs 15 residues. Per the germline V gene, CDR1 is SGHRS and CDR2 is YFSETQ. Here the CDR3 DNA reads TGCGCCAGCAGCCCGAGTTGGGGGGACACCGGGGAGCTGTTTTTT. This sequence encodes CASSPSWGDTGELFF.

This chain links TRBV9 with TRBJ1-1; D is ambiguous. The germline CDR1 and CDR2 sequences are SGDLS and YYNGEE. Trimming left V 1 base short and J 1 base short, with 5 bases between. The CDR3 is 13 amino acids. CDR3 coding DNA: TGTGCCAGCAGCGTAAAAGCGAACACTGAAGCTTTCTTT. Amino acids: CASSVKANTEAFF.

The rearrangement links TRBV4-1 to TRBJ2-4; D is perhaps TRBD2 (6 bases). This CDR3 is 19 amino acids long. V lost 0 bases and J lost 1, with 19 bases in between. Germline CDR1 reads MGHRA; CDR2 reads YSYEKL. The CDR3 loop is CASSQEGGRGNLAKNIQYF. The CDR3 nucleotides read TGCGCCAGCAGCCAAGAGGGTGGGCGGGGAAACCTCGCCAAAAACATTCAGTACTTC.

The V call is TRBV11-2, the J call TRBJ2-5; 9 bases line up with TRBD2. This CDR3 is built from 15 residues. V shed 3 bases, J shed 2 bases, and the junction held 4 bases outside the gene matches. In germline, CDR1 is SGHAT, CDR2 FQNNGV. The CDR3 here is CASSLGGRDQETQYF. In nucleotides, the CDR3 is TGTGCCAGCAGCTTGGGCGGGAGGGATCAAGAGACCCAGTACTTC. The whole variable domain, filled in from reference TRBV11-2 and TRBJ2-5, reads EAGVAQSPRYKIIEKRQSVAFWCNPISGHATLYWYQQILGQGPKLLIQFQNNGVVDDSQLPKDRFSAERLKGVDSTLKIQPAKLEDSAVYLCASSLGGRDQETQYFGPGTRLLVL.

The V call is TRBV7-2, the J call TRBJ1-2; 11 bases are a match to TRBD1. The V gene end was trimmed by 5 bases and the J gene end by 4 bases; junction bases not matched to a gene: 6. There are 15 residues in the CDR3. Germline V lookup: CDR1 SGHTA, CDR2 FQGNSA. CDR3 in amino acids: CASSPRTGGGYGYTF. The CDR3 region has the DNA TGTGCCAGCAGCCCCCGGACAGGGGGCGGCTATGGCTACACCTTC.

J is TRBJ2-2 and V is TRBV6-1; no definite D call. There are 14 residues in the CDR3. From germline, CDR1 is MNHNS and CDR2 SASEGT. V shed 4 bases and J shed 2 bases, with 8 bases lying between them. The CDR3 region is CASSAASNTGELFF. The CDR3 DNA reads TGTGCCAGCAGTGCAGCCAGTAACACCGGGGAGCTGTTTTTT.

This clone was found a few times. The genes are TRBV27 and TRBJ2-1, with 9 bases aligning to TRBD1. Germline V lookup: CDR1 MNHEY, CDR2 SMNVEV (reference sequence). The CDR3 is made up of 15 amino acids. V shed 7 bases, J shed 1 base, and the junction held 5 bases outside the gene matches. Written as DNA, the CDR3 is TGTGCCAGCAAGGAGACAGGGGGATCCTACAATGAGCAGTTCTTC. This translates into CASKETGGSYNEQFF.

Here the CDR3 reads CSVGNNEQFF. Here the CDR3 DNA reads TGCAGCGTTGGTAACAATGAGCAGTTCTTC. The chain combines TRBV29-1 with TRBJ2-1; no definite D call. Germline values: CDR1 SQVTM, CDR2 ANQGSEA. This CDR3 has 10 amino acids. With 4 bases removed from V and 5 bases from J, the gap between germline ends came to 3 bases.

The chain couples TRBV5-6 to TRBJ1-2, with D unresolved. CDR3 size: 12 residues. The V end was cut by 2 bases, the J end by 8 bases, with 10 bases between. In germline, CDR1 is SGHDT, CDR2 YYEEEE. The CDR3 reads CASSLGRTGYTF. The DNA for the CDR3 is TGTGCCAGCAGCTTAGGGAGAACAGGCTACACCTTC.

This clone has just one count. CDR3 sequence (DNA): TGTGCCAGTAATGAAGAACAGAAGGGCTATGGCTACACCTTC. This codes for CASNEEQKGYGYTF. The rearrangement uses TRBV19 and TRBJ1-2; no definite D call. The germline gives CDR1 LNHDA, CDR2 SQIVND (reference sequence). Trimming took 7 bases from V and 4 from J, leaving 16 bases between them. This CDR3 region has 14 residues.

The rearrangement joins TRBV5-6 to TRBJ1-4, with TRBD1 identical over 8 bases. The CDR3 length is 14 residues. Unmatched junction bases numbered 6, after V lost 4 bases and J lost 7 bases. Germline CDR1 SGHDT, CDR2 YYEEEE. CDR3 region: CASSPTGGREKLFF. CDR3 bases: TGTGCCAGCAGCCCAACAGGGGGACGTGAAAAACTGTTTTTT.

This CDR3 reads CASSQAPQGDYGYTF. In DNA, the CDR3 is TGTGCCAGCAGCCAAGCTCCTCAGGGGGACTATGGCTACACCTTC. The chain is built from TRBV4-2 and TRBJ1-2; 7 nucleotides align to TRBD1. This CDR3 comprises 15 residues. Germline V gives CDR1 LGHNA, CDR2 YNFKEQ. J was trimmed by 3 bases and V by 1 base; bases with no gene match: 5.

V usage is TRBV7-2 and J usage is TRBJ2-3, with TRBD2 identical over 14 bases. Germline V gene sequence: CDR1 SGHTA, CDR2 FQGNSA. There are 16 residues in the CDR3. Trimming removed 5 bases from V and 2 bases from J; junction bases left unmatched: 3. CDR3 sequence reads: CASSGLAGGYTDTQYF. CDR3 nucleotide sequence: TGTGCCAGCAGCGGACTAGCGGGGGGCTACACAGATACGCAGTATTTT. The full variable domain, completed using reference TRBV7-2 and TRBJ2-3, is GAGVSQSPSNKVTEKGKDVELRCDPISGHTALYWYRQSLGQGLEFLIYFQGNSAPDKSGLPSDRFSAERTGGSVSTLTIQRTQQEDSAVYLCASSGLAGGYTDTQYFGPGTRLTVL.

This clone occurred a few times. V usage is TRBV19 and J usage is TRBJ2-3; tentative D call: TRBD1 (5 bases). V was cut by 3 bases and J by 4 bases, with 8 bases left in between. CDR3 length: 13 amino acids. From germline, CDR1 is LNHDA and CDR2 SQIVND (reference sequence). In nucleotides, the CDR3 is TGTGCCAGTAGTATTCGCAGGGCAGATACGCAGTATTTT. Translated, it gives CASSIRRADTQYF.